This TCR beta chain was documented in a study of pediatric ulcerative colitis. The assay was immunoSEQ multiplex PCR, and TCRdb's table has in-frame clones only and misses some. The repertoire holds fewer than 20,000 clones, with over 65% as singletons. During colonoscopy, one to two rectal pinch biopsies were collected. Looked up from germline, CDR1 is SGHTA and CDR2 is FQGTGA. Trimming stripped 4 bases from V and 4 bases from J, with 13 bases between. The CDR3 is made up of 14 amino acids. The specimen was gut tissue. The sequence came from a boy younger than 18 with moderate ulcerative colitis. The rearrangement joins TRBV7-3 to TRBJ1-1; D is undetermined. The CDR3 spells CASSSDGASTEAFF. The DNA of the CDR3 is TGTGCCAGCAGCTCGGACGGAGCTTCCACTGAAGCTTTCTTT.